The 30 T cell receptor beta chains given below trace back to one sample, sequenced in a study of cytomegalovirus exposure and HLA in healthy donors. Amplification used 60 Vbeta primers and 13 Jbeta primers. Sequencing used immunoSEQ multiplex PCR; TCRdb keeps in-frame clones, though not all of them. Of 150,000 to 200,000 clones in the sample, 70% to 80% were seen once. Input material: PBMCs. The origin of the receptors is a man between 18 and 29 years old in good health and CMV-seronegative.

This chain connects TRBV18 to TRBJ2-7; weak D call: TRBD2 (6 bases). Trimming stripped 3 bases from V and 2 bases from J, with 11 bases between. Germline V CDR1 and CDR2: KGHSH, LQKENI. The CDR3 length is 14 residues. CDR3: CASSPGTWPYEQYF. The CDR3 DNA is TGTGCCAGCTCACCCGGGACTTGGCCCTACGAGCAGTACTTC.

This chain connects TRBV7-2 to TRBJ2-7, with D perhaps TRBD1 (6 bases). Trimming shortened V by 4 bases and J by 6 bases, and 13 bases separated the two germline ends. This CDR3 has 13 residues. Germline V lookup: CDR1 SGHTA, CDR2 FQGNSA. CDR3 protein: CASSSNRVREQYF. CDR3 DNA: TGTGCCAGCAGCTCGAACAGGGTTCGCGAGCAGTACTTC.

As for this clone: A junction boundary mismatches the germline segment, possibly from a read error. The same CDR3 arises from other DNA sequences in this sample as well. This chain joins TRBV7-9 and TRBJ2-3; the D gene is possibly TRBD2 (6 bases). CDR1 and CDR2 (germline): SEHNR, FQNEAQ (reference sequence). The CDR3 is made up of 14 amino acids. CDR3: CASSFRLGESTQYF. The CDR3 DNA sequence: TGTGCCAGCAGCTTCCGACTAGGAGAGAGTACGCAGTATTTC.

This sequence joins TRBV6-1 and TRBJ1-1; D not resolved. The CDR3 loop spans 11 amino acids. The V end was cut by 5 bases, the J end by 8 bases, with 9 bases between. Germline V gives CDR1 MNHNS, CDR2 SASEGT. In DNA form, the CDR3 reads TGTGCCAGCAGTCCTCCCACAGAAGCTTTCTTT. Protein product: CASSPPTEAFF.

The V gene is TRBV5-1, the J gene TRBJ2-5; D possibly corresponds to TRBD1 (5 bases). The end of the DNA fits TRBJ2-7 better, so the J call may be wrong. The CDR3 sequence is 16 residues long. Germline-derived CDR1 and CDR2 are SGHRS and YFSETQ. CDR3 sequence (DNA): TGCGCCAGCAGCTTGGATACAGGAGTAAGCTCCTACGAGCAGTACTTC. Protein: CASSLDTGVSSYEQYF.

The rearrangement links TRBV11-1 to TRBJ2-5, with TRBD2 identical over 13 bases. The germline V gene encodes CDR1 SGHAT and CDR2 FQDESV (reference sequence). CDR3 length equals 16 residues. The trim removed 4 bases at V and 5 bases at J, leaving 7 bases unmatched. DNA of the CDR3: TGTGCCAGCAGCTCCAGAACGACTAGCGGGGGGGAGACCCAGTACTTC. It yields the protein CASSSRTTSGGETQYF. Full variable domain (missing parts from reference TRBV11-1 and TRBJ2-5): EAEVAQSPRYKITEKSQAVAFWCDPISGHATLYWYRQILGQGPELLVQFQDESVVDDSQLPKDRFSAERLKGVDSTLKIQPAELGDSAMYLCASSSRTTSGGETQYFGPGTRLLVL.

CDR3 coding DNA: TGCGCCAGCAGCCAAGTAGTGGGGGGTCCGGAGGGGAACTATGGCTACACCTTC. It translates to CASSQVVGGPEGNYGYTF. This chain uses TRBV4-1 with TRBJ1-2; a weak D match, TRBD1 (5 bases). This CDR3 comprises 18 residues. The V gene lost 1 base and the J gene lost 2 bases, with 20 bases spanning the gap. In germline, CDR1 is MGHRA, CDR2 YSYEKL.

This clone turned up a few times. The gene calls are TRBV5-1 and TRBJ2-3, with a possible D match to TRBD1 (5 bases). CDR1 is SGHRS and CDR2 is YFSETQ in the germline V gene. The germline V and J ends were trimmed by 0 bases and 4 bases, with 18 bases remaining between them. The CDR3 runs 17 residues. The CDR3 sequence is CASSLAFPGLFADTQYF. The CDR3 region has the DNA TGCGCCAGCAGCTTGGCATTTCCAGGGCTTTTCGCAGATACGCAGTATTTT.

The genes are TRBV30 and TRBJ1-2; 7 nucleotides align to TRBD1. In germline, CDR1 is GTSNPN, CDR2 SVGIG (reference sequence). The CDR3 is 13 amino acids. The ends lost 3 bases at V and 8 bases at J; junction bases unmatched: 9. The CDR3 loop is CAWRVQGPRGYTF. The CDR3 DNA is TGTGCCTGGAGGGTACAGGGGCCACGGGGCTACACCTTC.

The V and J genes are TRBV7-8 and TRBJ1-3, with TRBD1 as a possible D gene (5 bases). Per germline, CDR1 SGHVS and CDR2 FQNEAQ. CDR3 size: 17 residues. Trimming removed 5 bases from V and 0 bases from J, with 17 bases in between. The CDR3 here is CASSPGQGTSSGNTIYF. DNA of the CDR3: TGTGCCAGCAGCCCCGGCCAGGGCACGAGCTCTGGAAACACCATATATTTT.

The CDR3 is CASRSGERGIADTQYF. DNA for the CDR3: TGTGCCAGCAGATCCGGGGAGCGGGGAATAGCAGATACGCAGTATTTT. The chain is built from TRBV7-2 and TRBJ2-3; TRBD2 matches 7 bases. This CDR3 is built from 16 residues. Per germline, CDR1 SGHTA and CDR2 FQGNSA. The J segment lost 4 bases and the V segment lost 6 bases, leaving 13 bases of the junction unmatched.

This clone came up once. The chain couples TRBV27 to TRBJ1-4, with D possibly being TRBD1 (6 bases). V lost 8 bases, J lost 8 bases, and 18 bases lay in between. CDR1 is MNHEY and CDR2 is SMNVEV in the germline V gene (reference sequence). The CDR3 length is 14 residues. The CDR3 loop reads CASSRGGAEEKLFF. The CDR3 DNA follows: TGTGCCAGCTCAAGGGGGGGCGCTGAGGAAAAACTGTTTTTT.

The genes are TRBV5-4 and TRBJ2-2; 11 bases map to TRBD2. The V gene's germline CDR1 is SGHNT and CDR2 YYREEE (reference sequence). V lost 3 bases to trimming and J lost 4 bases; unmatched junction nucleotides: 2. The CDR3 has 15 amino acids. This CDR3 is CASSSSGRTTGELFF. Written as DNA, the CDR3 is TGTGCCAGCAGCTCTAGCGGGAGGACCACCGGGGAGCTGTTTTTT.

The chain is built from TRBV28 and TRBJ1-1, with 7 bases fitting TRBD1. The CDR3 runs to 15 residues. Germline values: CDR1 MDHEN, CDR2 SYDVKM. The V gene end was trimmed by 3 bases and the J gene end by 4 bases; junction bases not matched to a gene: 8. CDR3 region: CASSFIGGASTEAFF. In DNA, the CDR3 is TGTGCCAGCAGTTTCATAGGGGGCGCGAGCACTGAAGCTTTCTTT.

V usage is TRBV7-8 and J usage is TRBJ2-1; 12 nucleotides line up with TRBD2. The CDR3 runs 15 residues. Germline CDR1 reads SGHVS; CDR2 reads FQNEAQ. Trimming at V came to 4 bases and at J to 10 bases, leaving 8 bases not matched to a gene. In DNA, the CDR3 is TGTGCCAGCAGCTCCCTAGCGGGAGGGCCATGGGAGCAGTTCTTC. Translation: CASSSLAGGPWEQFF.

The chain combines TRBV19 with TRBJ1-2, with D tentatively TRBD1 (5 bases). The germline V and J ends were trimmed by 0 bases and 2 bases, with 13 bases remaining between them. The CDR3 is 16 amino acids. The germline V gene has CDR1 LNHDA and CDR2 SQIVND (reference sequence). CDR3 loop: CASSIEILRGNYGYTF. CDR3 DNA sequence: TGTGCCAGTAGTATAGAGATTTTGCGGGGGAACTATGGCTACACCTTC.

The CDR3 DNA follows: TGTGCCAGCAGTCCCCTAGCGGGGCGCTCCTACGAGCAGTACTTC. Its translation is CASSPLAGRSYEQYF. The rearrangement joins TRBV6-1 to TRBJ2-7, with 9 bases aligning to TRBD2. V was clipped by 5 bases and J by 0 bases; unmatched bases: 5. The CDR3 is 15 amino acids. The germline V gene encodes CDR1 MNHNS and CDR2 SASEGT.

The chain uses TRBV27 and TRBJ2-5; TRBD2 matches 11 bases. CDR1 and CDR2 from the germline V gene are MNHEY and SMNVEV (reference sequence). The CDR3 has 17 residues. After removal of 5 bases from V and 4 bases from J, the junction contained 12 bases not matched to a gene. The CDR3 loop reads CASSPHPGTSGLETQYF. The CDR3 DNA sequence: TGTGCCAGCAGTCCCCACCCCGGGACTAGCGGCTTAGAGACCCAGTACTTC.

This clone was detected only a few times. V gene TRBV5-1 combines with J gene TRBJ1-1; D is perhaps TRBD1 (5 bases). The CDR3 spans 13 residues. CDR1 is SGHRS and CDR2 is YFSETQ in the germline V gene. Deletions cut 4 bases from V and 0 bases from J, with 7 bases between. The CDR3 DNA sequence: TGCGCCAGCAGCAGACAGTTGAACACTGAAGCTTTCTTT. Protein: CASSRQLNTEAFF.

This rearrangement joins TRBV10-2 to TRBJ2-7; D might be TRBD2 (7 bases). Trimming left V 11 bases short and J 0 bases short, with 29 bases between. This CDR3 spans 18 amino acids. CDR1 is WSHSY and CDR2 is SAAADI in the germline V gene. The CDR3 here is CACFRGATSRYSSYEQYF. As DNA, the CDR3 is TGCGCCTGCTTTCGGGGGGCAACTTCCCGATATAGCTCCTACGAGCAGTACTTC.

V and J are TRBV6-1 and TRBJ1-4; possibly TRBD1 for D (5 bases). With 3 bases removed from V and 0 bases from J, the gap between germline ends came to 11 bases. CDR1 and CDR2 from the germline V gene are MNHNS and SASEGT. CDR3 length: 16 amino acids. The CDR3 DNA is TGTGCCAGCAGTGACCCGACAGTTCCAACTAATGAAAAACTGTTTTTT. It codes for CASSDPTVPTNEKLFF.

V is TRBV28 and J is TRBJ1-6; D gene unclear. CDR3 size: 15 residues. Trimming took off 0 bases at V and 4 bases at J, with 7 bases between the two ends. Germline V lookup: CDR1 MDHEN, CDR2 SYDVKM. CDR3 amino acids: CASSLWADYNSPLHF. The CDR3 region has the DNA TGTGCCAGCAGTTTATGGGCAGATTATAATTCACCCCTCCACTTT.

V usage is TRBV28 and J usage is TRBJ1-5; 9 nucleotides align to TRBD1. The CDR3 runs to 14 residues. After removal of 4 bases from V and 5 bases from J, the junction contained 3 bases not matched to a gene. Per germline, CDR1 MDHEN and CDR2 SYDVKM. Here the CDR3 DNA reads TGTGCCAGCAGTTACGGACAGGGGTATCAGCCCCAGCATTTT. It yields the protein CASSYGQGYQPQHF.

The V call is TRBV5-1, the J call TRBJ1-6; 9 bases are a match to TRBD1. Germline trimming cut 2 bases from V and 7 bases from J; bases unmatched to any gene: 7. Looked up from germline, CDR1 is SGHRS and CDR2 is YFSETQ. This CDR3 has 16 amino acids. CDR3 sequence reads: CASSFSRGQGNSPLHF. The CDR3 DNA sequence: TGCGCCAGCAGCTTTAGTCGGGGACAGGGAAATTCACCCCTCCACTTT.

About this clone: A junction boundary mismatches the germline segment, possibly from a read error. The chain joins TRBV7-7 to TRBJ2-5; a weak D match, TRBD2 (6 bases). This CDR3 has 16 residues. Germline V gives CDR1 SSHAT, CDR2 FNYEAQ (reference sequence). The CDR3 sequence is CASSRTPGGVRETQYF. The CDR3, as DNA: TGTGCTAGCAGCCGAACCCCCGGCGGGGTTCGTGAGACCCAGTACTTC.

The J gene is TRBJ2-6, the V gene TRBV9, with D tentatively TRBD2 (6 bases). Germline V gene sequence: CDR1 SGDLS, CDR2 YYNGEE. The V end lost 1 base, the J end lost 1 base, and 9 bases lay between the germline ends. There are 16 residues in the CDR3. The CDR3 spells CASSVRAGSGANVLTF. In nucleotides, the CDR3 is TGTGCCAGCAGCGTAAGGGCGGGATCTGGGGCCAACGTCCTGACTTTC.

The chain couples TRBV2 to TRBJ1-4, with 7 bases matching TRBD1. The CDR3 runs to 13 residues. Per germline, CDR1 SNHLY and CDR2 FYNNEI. J was trimmed by 7 bases and V by 8 bases; bases with no gene match: 7. This chain's CDR3 is CASLPTGFEKLFF. CDR3 coding DNA: TGTGCCAGCCTACCGACAGGGTTTGAAAAACTGTTTTTT.

This chain links TRBV2 with TRBJ1-4, with D perhaps TRBD1 (5 bases). Germline CDR1 and CDR2: SNHLY and FYNNEI. This CDR3 has 12 residues. V was trimmed by 7 bases and J by 7 bases, leaving 10 bases between them. The CDR3: CASKGRLEKLFF. The CDR3 DNA follows: TGTGCCAGCAAGGGGCGCCTTGAAAAACTGTTTTTT.

The chain combines TRBV25-1 with TRBJ1-5, with D possibly being TRBD1 (6 bases). V lost 1 base to trimming and J lost 1 base, with 11 bases between them. This CDR3 contains 16 residues. Germline assignment: CDR1 MGHDK and CDR2 SYGVNS. The CDR3 DNA reads TGTGCCAGCAGTGAATTGGGGGGGGCAAGCAATCAGCCCCAGCATTTT. Its protein product is CASSELGGASNQPQHF.

The rearrangement joins TRBV5-1 to TRBJ2-2, with a tentative D call TRBD1 (6 bases). V dropped 1 base and J dropped 2 bases, with 15 bases sitting between them. Germline lookup yields CDR1 SGHRS and CDR2 YFSETQ. The CDR3 runs to 17 residues. The CDR3: CASSLSVAGANTGELFF. DNA of the CDR3: TGCGCCAGCAGCTTGAGTGTGGCAGGGGCTAACACCGGGGAGCTGTTTTTT. Complete variable domain (other parts from reference TRBV5-1 and TRBJ2-2): KAGVTQTPRYLIKTRGQQVTLSCSPISGHRSVSWYQQTPGQGLQFLFEYFSETQRNKGNFPGRFSGRQFSNSRSEMNVSTLELGDSALYLCASSLSVAGANTGELFFGEGSRLTVL.